This T cell receptor (beta chain) was profiled in a study of blood T cell repertoires in COVID-19. Whole-study context: The analysed material was cDNA or gDNA that came from T cells, B-cell-depleted T cells, or PBMCs.

The CDR3 is 14 amino acids. Germline CDR1 reads MNHNS; CDR2 reads SASEGT. V shed 2 bases and J shed 4 bases, with 11 bases lying between them. The authors' processing: It was from reference gene primer amplification that nucleated cell counts were estimated. Data came from immunoSEQ multiplex PCR; TCRdb stores just in-frame clones and leaves some out. Clone size and the V and J calls come from that table; the DNA yielded D and trimming. The table includes 20,000 to 30,000 clones, 89% detected once. The sequenced sample was peripheral blood. The chain couples TRBV6-1 to TRBJ1-2, with D perhaps TRBD1 (6 bases). This sequence originates from a man in his 70s with acute or convalescent COVID-19. CDR3 nucleotides: TGTGCCAGCAGTGAAAGGGGCAGGGGCTATGGCTACACCTTC. Translation: CASSERGRGYGYTF.